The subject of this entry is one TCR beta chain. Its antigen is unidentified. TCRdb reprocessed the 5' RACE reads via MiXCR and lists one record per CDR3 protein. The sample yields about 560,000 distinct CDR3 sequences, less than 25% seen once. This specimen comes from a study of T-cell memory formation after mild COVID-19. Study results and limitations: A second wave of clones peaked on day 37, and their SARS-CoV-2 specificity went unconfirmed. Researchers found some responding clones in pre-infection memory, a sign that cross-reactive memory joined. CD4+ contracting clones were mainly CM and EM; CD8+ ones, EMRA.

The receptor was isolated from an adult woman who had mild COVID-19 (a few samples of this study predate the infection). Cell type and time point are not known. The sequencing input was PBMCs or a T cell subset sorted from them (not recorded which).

CDR3 in amino acids: CASSLVYATSGRNYNEQFF. CDR3 in DNA: TGTGCCAGCAGCTTAGTCTACGCGACTAGCGGGAGAAATTACAATGAGCAGTTCTTC. The V call is TRBV11-3, the J call TRBJ2-1; 12 bases agree with TRBD2. This CDR3 is built from 19 residues. Per germline, CDR1 SGHNT and CDR2 YENEEA. V gave up 1 base and J gave up 4 bases; unmatched junction bases: 11.